The 32 T cell receptor beta chains in this list originate from one sample, sequenced in a study of CD8 T cells in Susac syndrome. With random hexamers, about 0.5 to 1 ug RNA was reverse transcribed. Each CDR3 protein is one row after TCRdb ran MiXCR on the immunoSEQ multiplex PCR reads. The data contain hundreds of thousands of distinct CDR3 sequences, over 75% of them singletons. The sample taken for sequencing was CD8+ T cells from PBMCs. The origin of the receptors is a human donor with multiple sclerosis.

As for this clonotype: The junction does not match germline at one end; this may be a read error. The J gene is TRBJ1-5, the V gene TRBV5-1; D ambiguous. CDR1 and CDR2 from the germline V gene are SGHRS and YFSETQ. This CDR3 has 13 amino acids. Written as DNA, the CDR3 is TGCGCCAGCAGCTTGGGACGCTATCAGCTCCAGCATTTT. Translated: CASSLGRYQLQHF.

V gene TRBV11-2 combines with J gene TRBJ2-7; D unresolved. V was trimmed by 5 bases and J by 3 bases, leaving 11 bases between them. Germline CDR1 is SGHAT and CDR2 is FQNNGV. The CDR3 consists of 13 residues. The CDR3: CASSVPPRYEQYF. In nucleotides, the CDR3 is TGTGCCAGCAGCGTACCCCCCCGCTACGAGCAGTACTTC.

This sequence joins TRBV19 and TRBJ2-2; maybe TRBD1 (5 bases). The germline gives CDR1 LNHDA, CDR2 SQIVND (reference sequence). The CDR3 spans 15 residues. V lost 1 base, J lost 4 bases, and 10 bases lay in between. Written as DNA, the CDR3 is TGTGCCAGTAGTATAGTCCAGGGAAGCACCGGGGAGCTGTTTTTT. Its protein product is CASSIVQGSTGELFF.

CDR3 DNA sequence: TGTGCCAGCAGCCCGGATGAGGGCGAGCAGTACTTC. Encoded protein: CASSPDEGEQYF. J is TRBJ2-7 and V is TRBV7-9; the D gene is possibly TRBD2 (5 bases). Germline V gene data show CDR1 as SEHNR and CDR2 as FQNEAQ (reference sequence). Trimming pared 5 bases from V and 6 bases from J, leaving 11 bases between. The CDR3 runs to 12 residues.

The chain joins TRBV7-8 to TRBJ2-7, with 7 bases identical to TRBD2. Losses at the gene ends were 5 bases for V and 4 bases for J; bases not matched to a gene: 17. The CDR3 is 17 amino acids. Germline V lookup: CDR1 SGHVS, CDR2 FQNEAQ. CDR3 in amino acids: CASSLESRGGSTYEQYF. The DNA of the CDR3 is TGTGCCAGCAGCCTCGAGTCCCGGGGCGGGAGCACATACGAGCAGTACTTC.

The rearrangement uses TRBV28 and TRBJ2-5; 11 positions agree with TRBD2. Trimming removed 4 bases from V and 0 bases from J; junction bases left unmatched: 4. The germline CDR1 and CDR2 sequences are MDHEN and SYDVKM. This CDR3 region has 16 residues. The CDR3 sequence is CASSWGTSGDQETQYF. The CDR3 DNA reads TGTGCCAGCAGTTGGGGGACTAGCGGCGACCAAGAGACCCAGTACTTC.

The chain links TRBV7-2 to TRBJ2-2; TRBD2 matches 9 bases. The V and J ends lost 3 bases and 7 bases, in that order; junction bases with no gene match: 9. This CDR3 has 16 residues. Germline V CDR1 and CDR2: SGHTA, FQGNSA. The CDR3 DNA sequence: TGTGCCAGCAGCTTCTTAGCGGGAGACGGTATCGGGGAGCTGTTTTTT. Translated, it gives CASSFLAGDGIGELFF.

The chain carries TRBV7-9 and TRBJ1-2; no reliable D call. The CDR3 runs to 13 residues. Trimming stripped 1 base from V and 5 bases from J, with 8 bases between. The germline V gene encodes CDR1 SEHNR and CDR2 FQNEAQ (reference sequence). The DNA of the CDR3 is TGTGCCAGCAGCTTAGATCCCGGGTATGGCTACACCTTC. Protein product: CASSLDPGYGYTF.

The chain recombines TRBV24-1 with TRBJ2-7; D unclear. CDR3 length: 14 residues. Looked up from germline, CDR1 is KGHDR and CDR2 is SFDVKD. Trimming shortened V by 3 bases and J by 5 bases, and 13 bases separated the two germline ends. CDR3 sequence reads: CATSDKAFGNEQYF. CDR3 in DNA: TGTGCCACCAGTGATAAAGCGTTTGGGAACGAGCAGTACTTC.

The V and J genes are TRBV28 and TRBJ2-1, with D unclear. The ends were cut back, 3 bases at V and 9 bases at J, with 6 bases in the middle. CDR1 MDHEN and CDR2 SYDVKM come from the germline V gene. The CDR3 runs to 11 residues. The CDR3 DNA reads TGTGCCAGCAGTTTTTATACTGAGCAGTTCTTC. Amino acids: CASSFYTEQFF.

The V call is TRBV5-6, the J call TRBJ2-1; possible D gene TRBD2, 5 bases. The CDR3 totals 16 residues. V shed 0 bases and J shed 0 bases, with 10 bases lying between them. Germline-derived CDR1 and CDR2 are SGHDT and YYEEEE. This CDR3 reads CASSLGLGISYNEQFF. The CDR3 region has the DNA TGTGCCAGCAGCTTGGGTCTCGGGATCTCCTACAATGAGCAGTTCTTC. Combining the CDR3 with reference TRBV5-6 and TRBJ2-1 gives the whole variable domain DAGVTQSPTHLIKTRGQQVTLRCSPKSGHDTVSWYQQALGQGPQFIFQYYEEEERQRGNFPDRFSGHQFPNYSSELNVNALLLGDSALYLCASSLGLGISYNEQFFGPGTRLTVL.

This clonotype was observed a few times. This chain links TRBV19 with TRBJ2-7; possible D gene TRBD1, 5 bases. CDR3 length: 14 residues. In germline, CDR1 is LNHDA, CDR2 SQIVND (reference sequence). Trimming took off 2 bases at V and 2 bases at J, with 10 bases between the two ends. CDR3 nucleotides: TGTGCCAGTAGTATAAAGGGGTCTCCCTACGAGCAGTACTTC. Translation: CASSIKGSPYEQYF. Together with reference TRBV19 and TRBJ2-7, the CDR3 gives the full variable domain: DGGITQSPKYLFRKEGQNVTLSCEQNLNHDAMYWYRQDPGQGLRLIYYSQIVNDFQKGDIAEGYSVSREKKESFPLTVTSAQKNPTAFYLCASSIKGSPYEQYFGPGTRLTVT.

V is TRBV27 and J is TRBJ2-1, with D uncertain. Germline assignment: CDR1 MNHEY and CDR2 SMNVEV (reference sequence). The CDR3 is 10 amino acids. V was clipped by 8 bases and J by 10 bases, with 9 bases between them. The CDR3 region has the DNA TGTGCCAGCGGTCCCAGCGAGCAGTTCTTC. Protein: CASGPSEQFF.

V usage is TRBV28 and J usage is TRBJ2-4; 7 bases map to TRBD1. The V segment lost 2 bases and the J segment 11 bases; nucleotides outside the gene matches: 0. Germline assignment: CDR1 MDHEN and CDR2 SYDVKM. There are 11 residues in the CDR3. DNA for the CDR3: TGTGCCAGCAGTTTACAGGGGGTTCAGTACTTC. Protein product: CASSLQGVQYF.

The chain employs TRBV20-1 and TRBJ2-1; no definite D call. There are 16 residues in the CDR3. The germline V gene encodes CDR1 DFQATT and CDR2 SNEGSKA (reference sequence). V lost 0 bases, J lost 0 bases, and 12 bases lay in between. In nucleotides, the CDR3 is TGCAGTGCTAGAGAACTCCCGGCAAGCTCCTACAATGAGCAGTTCTTC. Protein product: CSARELPASSYNEQFF.

This chain uses TRBV7-6 with TRBJ2-2, with TRBD1 matching 7 bases. Losses at the gene ends were 4 bases for V and 6 bases for J; bases not matched to a gene: 2. The CDR3 is 13 amino acids. CDR1 and CDR2 (germline): SGHVS, FNYEAQ. The CDR3 DNA follows: TGTGCCAGCAGCTGGACAGGACCCGGGGAGCTGTTTTTT. This translates into CASSWTGPGELFF.

The rearrangement joins TRBV3-1 to TRBJ2-3; no clear D gene. Trimming took off 0 bases at V and 4 bases at J, with 14 bases between the two ends. Germline V gene data show CDR1 as LGHDT and CDR2 as YNNKEL (reference sequence). CDR3 length equals 16 residues. This CDR3 reads CASSQDGVPAADTQYF. CDR3 sequence (DNA): TGTGCCAGCAGCCAAGATGGGGTGCCCGCGGCAGATACGCAGTATTTT.

This rearrangement joins TRBV6-6 to TRBJ2-1; D is undetermined. The germline gives CDR1 MNHNY, CDR2 SVGAGI (reference sequence). There are 13 residues in the CDR3. V was trimmed by 0 bases and J by 6 bases, leaving 6 bases between them. CDR3 loop: CASSYSTVNEQFF. The CDR3 nucleotides are TGTGCCAGCAGTTACTCGACGGTCAATGAGCAGTTCTTC.

CDR3 loop: CASSQDSSGGNEQFF. For the CDR3, the DNA is TGCGCCAGCAGCCAAGACTCTAGCGGTGGCAATGAGCAGTTCTTC. This chain uses TRBV4-3 with TRBJ2-1; 7 bases are shared with TRBD2. V dropped 0 bases and J dropped 6; count of bases not matched to a gene: 5. The CDR3 totals 15 residues. Looked up from germline, CDR1 is LGHNA and CDR2 is YSLEER.

The chain employs TRBV7-8 and TRBJ2-3; D not certain. The V end lost 1 base, the J end lost 0 bases, and 8 bases lay between the germline ends. Germline assignment: CDR1 SGHVS and CDR2 FQNEAQ. The CDR3 consists of 15 residues. Here the CDR3 reads CASSLVTRSTDTQYF. DNA for the CDR3: TGTGCCAGCAGCTTAGTAACACGAAGCACAGATACGCAGTATTTT. Looking up the rest from reference TRBV7-8 and TRBJ2-3 gives the full variable domain: GAGVSQSPRYKVAKRGQDVALRCDPISGHVSLFWYQQALGQGPEFLTYFQNEAQLDKSGLPSDRFFAERPEGSVSTLKIQRTQQEDSAVYLCASSLVTRSTDTQYFGPGTRLTVL.

V and J are TRBV7-2 and TRBJ2-7; 9 nucleotides match TRBD2. The trim removed 5 bases at V and 5 bases at J, leaving 16 bases unmatched. CDR1 and CDR2 from the germline V gene are SGHTA and FQGNSA. The CDR3 runs to 17 residues. For the CDR3, the DNA is TGTGCCAGCAGCACAGCGGACGGCGGGAGGGCCACCCACGAGCAGTACTTC. Amino acids: CASSTADGGRATHEQYF.

V and J are TRBV4-3 and TRBJ2-7; D could derive from TRBD1 or TRBD2 (5 bases each). The germline gives CDR1 LGHNA, CDR2 YSLEER. V lost 0 bases and J 3 bases, leaving 15 bases between the germline ends. The CDR3 is 16 amino acids. This CDR3 is CASSQDPGTPYYEQYF. CDR3 nucleotide sequence: TGCGCCAGCAGCCAAGACCCCGGGACCCCTTACTACGAGCAGTACTTC.

This rearrangement joins TRBV6-1 to TRBJ1-1; D is unresolved. The V gene's germline CDR1 is MNHNS and CDR2 SASEGT. V was trimmed by 6 bases and J by 8 bases, leaving 19 bases between them. The CDR3 sequence is 14 residues long. CDR3 coding DNA: TGTGCCAGCAGCCCAAGACCGGTACCGGCCGAAGCTTTCTTT. The encoded protein is CASSPRPVPAEAFF.

The chain couples TRBV4-2 to TRBJ2-6, with a weak D call TRBD1 (5 bases). Germline CDR1 reads LGHNA; CDR2 reads YNFKEQ. The CDR3 spans 16 residues. Between the trimmed V and J ends, which lost 0 bases and 3 bases, there was a span of 9 bases. As DNA, the CDR3 is TGTGCCAGCAGCCAAGAAGAAGGGGATGGGGCCAACGTCCTGACTTTC. This sequence encodes CASSQEEGDGANVLTF.

The chain uses TRBV19 and TRBJ1-2; D remains ambiguous. V gave up 1 base and J gave up 2 bases, with 8 bases separating them. The CDR3 loop spans 14 amino acids. Germline V gives CDR1 LNHDA, CDR2 SQIVND (reference sequence). CDR3 in amino acids: CASSIAAQNYGYTF. The CDR3 nucleotides read TGTGCCAGTAGTATAGCGGCACAGAACTATGGCTACACCTTC.

The chain combines TRBV27 with TRBJ2-7, with D possibly TRBD1 on 6 matching bases. This CDR3 region has 16 residues. Looked up from germline, CDR1 is MNHEY and CDR2 is SMNVEV (reference sequence). Trimming took 5 bases from V and 2 from J, leaving 19 bases between them. CDR3 nucleotides: TGTGCCAGCAGTCCTCTTGGACAGCGACAAACCTACGAGCAGTACTTC. It yields the protein CASSPLGQRQTYEQYF.

The V gene is TRBV28, the J gene TRBJ2-3, with TRBD2 matching over 15 bases. Germline assignment: CDR1 MDHEN and CDR2 SYDVKM. The CDR3 extends over 20 amino acids. J gave up 1 base and V 3 bases, and 11 bases lay outside the gene matches. The CDR3 DNA follows: TGTGCCAGCAGTTTTCGGACTAGCGGGAGGGGAACCATTGGCACAGATACGCAGTATTTT. Residues: CASSFRTSGRGTIGTDTQYF.

This clonotype was observed once. The rearrangement links TRBV5-8 to TRBJ1-2; 8 nucleotides agree with TRBD1. Germline CDR1 and CDR2: SGHTS and YDEGEE. J gave up 4 bases and V 3 bases, and 5 bases lay outside the gene matches. The CDR3 extends over 14 amino acids. DNA for the CDR3: TGTGCCAGCAGCTCGGTGACAGGGGTCTATGGCTACACCTTC. Protein: CASSSVTGVYGYTF. The entire variable domain, with the rest obtained from reference TRBV5-8 and TRBJ1-2, is as follows: EAGVTQSPTHLIKTRGQQATLRCSPISGHTSVYWYQQALGLGLQFLLWYDEGEERNRGNFPPRFSGRQFPNYSSELNVNALELEDSALYLCASSSVTGVYGYTFGSGTRLTVV.

CDR3 residues: CASSLAESPYEQYF. CDR3 nucleotide sequence: TGTGCCAGCAGTTTAGCGGAGAGCCCCTACGAGCAGTACTTC. This rearrangement joins TRBV28 to TRBJ2-7; no clear D gene. The CDR3 sequence is 14 residues long. The germline V gene has CDR1 MDHEN and CDR2 SYDVKM. The V end lost 2 bases, the J end lost 2 bases, and 10 bases lay between the germline ends.

In nucleotides, the CDR3 is TGTGCCAGCAGATCGGGACTAGCGGACGAGCAGTACTTC. It encodes CASRSGLADEQYF. J is TRBJ2-7 and V is TRBV28, with TRBD2 matching 11 bases. This CDR3 is built from 13 residues. Germline V gene data show CDR1 as MDHEN and CDR2 as SYDVKM. Trimming took 6 bases from V and 5 from J; bases not matched to a gene: 3.

The chain is built from TRBV6-6 and TRBJ2-1; D may match TRBD1 or TRBD2 (6 bases each). The CDR3 totals 15 residues. The germline gives CDR1 MNHNY, CDR2 SVGAGI (reference sequence). Trimming stripped 2 bases from V and 8 bases from J, with 16 bases between. The CDR3 coding sequence is TGTGCCAGCAGTTACGGGGCGTGGGGGGCCGATGAGCAGTTCTTC. This codes for CASSYGAWGADEQFF.

Here the CDR3 reads CASSFTADRPQHF. The DNA for the CDR3 is TGTGCCAGCAGCTTCACAGCAGATCGGCCCCAGCATTTT. This chain connects TRBV13 to TRBJ1-5; D gene uncertain. Trimming pared 3 bases from V and 9 bases from J, leaving 12 bases between. Per germline, CDR1 PRHDT and CDR2 FYEKMQ (reference sequence). The CDR3 is 13 residues long.